The present TCR beta chain was sequenced within a study of blood T cell dynamics during melanoma immunotherapy. The time point: pre-treatment baseline. One draw preceded checkpoint blockade; another followed its first cycle at week 3. Germline-derived CDR1 and CDR2 are SGHDT and YYEEEE. This CDR3 is 13 amino acids long. Trimming pared 5 bases from V and 4 bases from J, leaving 12 bases between. Each bulk PBMC sample had approximately 400 ng DNA loaded. Some clones are missing from TCRdb's copy, which holds only in-frame ones; the method was immunoSEQ multiplex PCR. The sample carries about 20,000 clones, roughly 89% recorded once.

The V and J genes are TRBV5-6 and TRBJ1-2; the D is unclear. Sequenced material: blood, taken from a patient treated with checkpoint blockade. The receptor comes from a human donor with melanoma. CDR3 loop: CASSRGPSYGYTF. CDR3 coding DNA: TGTGCCAGCAGTCGGGGTCCTTCCTATGGCTACACCTTC.